The 30 T cell receptor beta chains presented below share a single source sample, sequenced in a study of T cell responses to AZD1222 COVID-19 vaccine. This table comes from immunoSEQ multiplex PCR, and its TCRdb copy is limited to in-frame clones, with some not included. The sample has over 100,000 clones, about 82% seen once. The specimen was peripheral blood, collected 28 days after the second dose of the MenACWY control vaccine. These receptors were collected from an adult who received the MenACWY meningococcal vaccine as a control.

The chain links TRBV9 to TRBJ2-3, with 8 nucleotides matching TRBD2. This CDR3 is 15 amino acids long. V shed 0 bases and J 2 bases; nucleotides not matched to a gene: 2. Germline assignment: CDR1 SGDLS and CDR2 YYNGEE. CDR3 loop: CASSVGSGVTDTQYF. CDR3 DNA: TGTGCCAGCAGCGTAGGTAGCGGGGTCACAGATACGCAGTATTTT.

The chain combines TRBV5-5 with TRBJ2-7; D unclear. The CDR3 sequence is 13 residues long. The V end was cut by 1 base, the J end by 2 bases, with 7 bases between. Germline assignment: CDR1 SGHKS and CDR2 YYEKEE (reference sequence). The CDR3 nucleotides read TGTGCCAGCAGCTTGTACCCCGCCTACGAGCAGTACTTC. Its translation is CASSLYPAYEQYF. Variable domain in full (rest from reference TRBV5-5 and TRBJ2-7): DAGVTQSPTHLIKTRGQQVTLRCSPISGHKSVSWYQQVLGQGPQFIFQYYEKEERGRGNFPDRFSARQFPNYSSELNVNALLLGDSALYLCASSLYPAYEQYFGPGTRLTVT.

The chain carries TRBV6-6 and TRBJ2-3; 8 bases align to TRBD2. The V and J ends lost 6 bases and 1 base, in that order; junction bases with no gene match: 6. The germline V gene encodes CDR1 MNHNY and CDR2 SVGAGI (reference sequence). The CDR3 has 15 residues. The CDR3 region is CASRLAEGGTDTQYF. CDR3 in DNA: TGTGCCAGCAGACTAGCGGAGGGAGGCACAGATACGCAGTATTTT.

The chain couples TRBV7-9 to TRBJ1-6; possibly TRBD1 for D (6 bases). The CDR3 has 17 residues. Trimming took 4 bases from V and 0 from J, leaving 13 bases between them. Germline V gene data show CDR1 as SEHNR and CDR2 as FQNEAQ (reference sequence). The CDR3 reads CASSSTGGRSYNSPLHF. The CDR3 bases are TGTGCCAGCAGCTCTACGGGGGGCCGCTCCTATAATTCACCCCTCCACTTT.

The chain uses TRBV18 and TRBJ2-7; TRBD2 agrees at 12 bases. Germline CDR1 reads KGHSH; CDR2 reads LQKENI. CDR3 size: 14 residues. V dropped 4 bases and J dropped 3; count of bases not matched to a gene: 1. CDR3 nucleotide sequence: TGTGCCAGCTCACGACTAGCGGGAGTCTACGAGCAGTACTTC. Encoded protein: CASSRLAGVYEQYF.

The CDR3 sequence: CASGPYFSYNSPLHF. DNA for the CDR3: TGTGCCAGCGGTCCTTATTTCTCCTATAATTCACCCCTCCACTTT. The chain carries TRBV6-5 and TRBJ1-6; D remains ambiguous. Germline loops: CDR1 MNHEY, CDR2 SVGAGI. With 8 bases removed from V and 0 bases from J, the gap between germline ends came to 11 bases. The CDR3 is made up of 15 amino acids.

The chain uses TRBV5-8 and TRBJ1-2; no definite D call. V was clipped by 2 bases and J by 7 bases, with 15 bases between them. CDR1 and CDR2 (germline): SGHTS, YDEGEE. The CDR3 is 14 amino acids. The CDR3 nucleotides are TGTGCCAGCAGCTTAGTGGGTTTTGGATTTGGCTACACCTTC. Translating gives CASSLVGFGFGYTF.

V usage is TRBV7-9 and J usage is TRBJ1-1; D may be TRBD1 (6 bases). Trimming stripped 2 bases from V and 1 base from J, with 17 bases between. There are 17 residues in the CDR3. Per the germline V gene, CDR1 is SEHNR and CDR2 is FQNEAQ (reference sequence). The CDR3 spells CASSLPEGVSKNTEAFF. Written as DNA, the CDR3 is TGTGCCAGCAGCTTACCCGAGGGGGTGTCCAAGAACACTGAAGCTTTCTTT.

CDR3 protein: CASSVGDRGSTDTQYF. The CDR3 DNA sequence: TGTGCCAGCAGCGTTGGGGACAGGGGAAGCACAGATACGCAGTATTTT. The genes are TRBV9 and TRBJ2-3; 10 nucleotides match TRBD1. In germline, CDR1 is SGDLS, CDR2 YYNGEE. V trimming: 2 bases; J trimming: 0 bases; junction bases outside the gene matches: 3. This CDR3 region has 16 residues.

J is TRBJ1-2 and V is TRBV6-1; D remains unclear. In germline, CDR1 is MNHNS, CDR2 SASEGT. Trimming stripped 1 base from V and 2 bases from J, with 11 bases between. This CDR3 spans 15 amino acids. CDR3 protein: CASSEDPGYNYGYTF. The CDR3 bases are TGTGCCAGCAGTGAAGATCCGGGGTACAACTATGGCTACACCTTC.

The rearrangement links TRBV12-5 to TRBJ2-2, with D unclear. From germline, CDR1 is LGHNT and CDR2 FRNRAP. The CDR3 is 12 amino acids. V lost 6 bases, J lost 6 bases, and 8 bases lay in between. This CDR3 is CASGFGPGELFF. The CDR3 DNA reads as TGTGCTAGTGGATTCGGGCCCGGGGAGCTGTTTTTT.

This chain joins TRBV5-4 and TRBJ2-1; 7 bases align to TRBD1. The germline gives CDR1 SGHNT, CDR2 YYREEE (reference sequence). The CDR3 totals 15 residues. Unmatched junction bases numbered 6, after V lost 2 bases and J lost 4 bases. CDR3 sequence: CASSFAQGEYNEQFF. The CDR3 region has the DNA TGTGCCAGCAGCTTTGCGCAGGGGGAATACAATGAGCAGTTCTTC.

This rearrangement joins TRBV11-2 to TRBJ2-2; TRBD1 matches at 7 bases. Germline trimming cut 5 bases from V and 4 bases from J; bases unmatched to any gene: 10. The CDR3 is 16 amino acids. Germline V gene data show CDR1 as SGHAT and CDR2 as FQNNGV. The CDR3 sequence: CASSALQGLGTGELFF. CDR3 nucleotide sequence: TGTGCCAGCAGCGCGTTACAGGGGTTGGGCACCGGGGAGCTGTTTTTT.

The rearrangement uses TRBV16 and TRBJ2-7, with D possibly being TRBD2 (5 bases). Trimming took off 1 base at V and 7 bases at J, with 11 bases between the two ends. Germline V gives CDR1 KGHSY, CDR2 FQNENV. The CDR3 length is 13 residues. CDR3 loop: CASSQLTGSEQYV. The DNA for the CDR3 is TGTGCCAGCAGCCAATTAACGGGGAGTGAGCAGTACGTC.

The chain uses TRBV7-2 and TRBJ2-5; the D is unclear. Per the germline V gene, CDR1 is SGHTA and CDR2 is FQGNSA. Trimming stripped 3 bases from V and 5 bases from J, with 13 bases between. CDR3 length equals 14 residues. CDR3 nucleotides: TGTGCCAGCAGCTTGGACCCCGTGGCGGAGACCCAGTACTTC. Translating it yields CASSLDPVAETQYF.

This clone was counted a single time. The chain uses TRBV27 and TRBJ2-1, with 14 bases aligning to TRBD2. This CDR3 has 18 amino acids. The germline CDR1 and CDR2 sequences are MNHEY and SMNVEV (reference sequence). With 5 bases clipped from V and 6 bases from J, the junction kept 12 bases outside the gene matches. The CDR3 protein is CASSLTSGRALPGNEQFF. CDR3 DNA: TGTGCCAGCAGTCTGACTAGCGGGAGGGCCCTTCCCGGCAATGAGCAGTTCTTC.

The V gene is TRBV7-9, the J gene TRBJ1-3; perhaps TRBD1 as D (5 bases). V lost 11 bases, J lost 1 base, and 15 bases lay in between. This CDR3 is 14 amino acids long. Germline CDR1 reads SEHNR; CDR2 reads FQNEAQ (reference sequence). The CDR3 sequence is CAAQAGGSGNTIYF. CDR3 bases: TGTGCCGCCCAGGCCGGGGGTTCTGGAAACACCATATATTTT.

DNA of the CDR3: TGCGCCAGCAGACCTCTGACAGGGGGGAATGAGCAGTTCTTC. Translation: CASRPLTGGNEQFF. V usage is TRBV5-1 and J usage is TRBJ2-1; 9 bases map to TRBD1. The CDR3 has 14 amino acids. The germline CDR1 and CDR2 sequences are SGHRS and YFSETQ. J lost 7 bases, V lost 5 bases, and 7 bases had no gene match. The full variable domain, completed using reference TRBV5-1 and TRBJ2-1, is KAGVTQTPRYLIKTRGQQVTLSCSPISGHRSVSWYQQTPGQGLQFLFEYFSETQRNKGNFPGRFSGRQFSNSRSEMNVSTLELGDSALYLCASRPLTGGNEQFFGPGTRLTVL.

CDR3 coding DNA: TGCAGCGTGACCCGGACAGGGATGAATGAAAAACTGTTTTTT. Translation: CSVTRTGMNEKLFF. The chain is built from TRBV29-1 and TRBJ1-4; 8 bases align to TRBD1. There are 14 residues in the CDR3. V shed 6 bases and J 5 bases; nucleotides not matched to a gene: 8. Germline loops: CDR1 SQVTM, CDR2 ANQGSEA.

The rearrangement links TRBV9 to TRBJ2-5; 7 bases line up with TRBD1. The CDR3 loop spans 15 amino acids. Germline trimming cut 4 bases from V and 2 bases from J; bases unmatched to any gene: 8. Per germline, CDR1 SGDLS and CDR2 YYNGEE. The CDR3, as DNA: TGTGCCAGCAGCCTTTACGGGACAGAACAAGAGACCCAGTACTTC. Protein product: CASSLYGTEQETQYF.

The chain has TRBV16 and TRBJ1-3; D ambiguous. The ends were cut back, 5 bases at V and 7 bases at J, with 12 bases in the middle. CDR1 and CDR2 (germline): KGHSY, FQNENV. The CDR3 is 13 amino acids. The CDR3 region is CASSMNNLNTIYF. In DNA, the CDR3 is TGTGCCAGCAGCATGAATAATTTGAACACCATATATTTT.

The J gene is TRBJ1-2, the V gene TRBV5-5; D remains unclear. The germline CDR1 and CDR2 sequences are SGHKS and YYEKEE (reference sequence). V was cut by 1 base and J by 0 bases, with 4 bases left in between. The CDR3 totals 13 residues. The chain's CDR3 is CASSLPANYGYTF. The CDR3 DNA reads as TGTGCCAGCAGCTTGCCCGCTAACTATGGCTACACCTTC.

This chain joins TRBV11-3 and TRBJ1-1; D might be TRBD1 (5 bases). V was trimmed by 4 bases and J by 4 bases, leaving 19 bases between them. CDR3 length: 16 amino acids. The germline CDR1 and CDR2 sequences are SGHNT and YENEEA. CDR3 sequence (DNA): TGTGCCAGCAGCTCTGGGGGACCAAACCGGGGCACTGAAGCTTTCTTT. This codes for CASSSGGPNRGTEAFF.

The chain couples TRBV19 to TRBJ1-1; D might be TRBD1 (5 bases). Trimming stripped 5 bases from V and 5 bases from J, with 18 bases between. CDR3 length: 15 amino acids. CDR1 is LNHDA, CDR2 SQIVND, per germline (reference sequence). In nucleotides, the CDR3 is TGTGCCAGTAGTTCCTTCGGACACCTAACGACTGAAGCTTTCTTT. Its translation: CASSSFGHLTTEAFF.

This chain joins TRBV2 and TRBJ2-5, with D possibly TRBD2 on 5 matching bases. Trimming removed 9 bases from V and 6 bases from J, with 8 bases in between. This CDR3 comprises 10 residues. Germline loops: CDR1 SNHLY, CDR2 FYNNEI. The CDR3 reads CASSTKTQYF. CDR3 DNA: TGTGCCAGTTCGACTAAGACCCAGTACTTC.

This chain uses TRBV9 with TRBJ2-6; D gene ambiguous. The CDR3 sequence is 13 residues long. CDR1 and CDR2 from the germline V gene are SGDLS and YYNGEE. V was trimmed by 1 base and J by 2 bases, leaving 1 base between them. CDR3 bases: TGTGCCAGCAGCGTAACTGGGGCCAACGTCCTGACTTTC. This translates into CASSVTGANVLTF.

This clone was counted only a few times. The genes are TRBV6-1 and TRBJ1-5; 11 nucleotides agree with TRBD1. Germline loops: CDR1 MNHNS, CDR2 SASEGT. V dropped 0 bases and J dropped 5; count of bases not matched to a gene: 3. This CDR3 has 16 amino acids. The CDR3 DNA reads as TGTGCCAGCAGTGAAGCTCCGGGACAGGGGGATCAGCCCCAGCATTTT. Residues: CASSEAPGQGDQPQHF.

This chain joins TRBV18 and TRBJ1-1; D gene uncertain. The CDR3 has 17 amino acids. Germline V gives CDR1 KGHSH, CDR2 LQKENI. V shed 2 bases and J shed 3 bases, with 19 bases lying between them. CDR3 loop: CASSPARAGLRDTEAFF. The DNA of the CDR3 is TGTGCCAGCTCACCAGCAAGGGCAGGCCTGAGGGACACTGAAGCTTTCTTT.

The chain is built from TRBV19 and TRBJ1-2; a possible D gene is TRBD1 (5 bases). CDR3 size: 13 residues. The V end lost 3 bases, the J end lost 3 bases, and 8 bases lay between the germline ends. The germline CDR1 and CDR2 sequences are LNHDA and SQIVND (reference sequence). For the CDR3, the DNA is TGTGCCAGTAGTATTGGGACGGACTATGGCTACACCTTC. Translated: CASSIGTDYGYTF.

This clone appeared a few times. The chain couples TRBV28 to TRBJ1-3; D unclear. Germline CDR1 reads MDHEN; CDR2 reads SYDVKM. CDR3 length: 14 amino acids. The ends were cut back, 7 bases at V and 2 bases at J, with 12 bases in the middle. The CDR3 here is CASNPAGAGNTIYF. The DNA of the CDR3 is TGTGCCAGCAACCCCGCGGGTGCTGGAAACACCATATATTTT.